The clone carrying this T cell receptor beta chain was detected ten times or more. Its specificity is unknown. The CDR3 loop spans 17 amino acids. The V segment lost 3 bases and the J segment 5 bases; nucleotides outside the gene matches: 13. CDR1 and CDR2 from the germline V gene are LGHDT and YNNKEL (reference sequence). MiXCR, run by TCRdb on the PCR reads, gives a single entry per CDR3 protein. Among some 680,000 distinct CDR3 sequences listed, around 25% were seen once. The data were obtained in a study of molecular identifiers for immune sequencing clone quantification. Study findings and constraints: Clones that had above 20 RNA copies took up over 99% of effector molecules but under 1% in naive cells.

This chain uses TRBV3-1 with TRBJ1-2, with 9 bases lining up with TRBD1. Sample: naive CD8+ T cells from blood, with Jurkat cell RNA spiked in. Subset noted: FACS-sorted CD8+CD4-CCR7+CD45RA+ naive T cells. This clonotype originated in a human donor in good health. Some libraries in this study had Jurkat cell RNA spiked in. CDR3 nucleotide sequence: TGTGCCAGCAGCCACCCCGGACAGGGGTTTGGAGTTTATGGCTACACCTTC. Residues: CASSHPGQGFGVYGYTF.